This TCR beta chain was observed in a study of T cell repertoires in cytomegalovirus infection. TCRdb reanalysed the reads using MiXCR and keeps one entry per CDR3 protein. The sample holds fewer than 300,000 distinct CDR3 sequences, about a quarter seen once. Findings of the study overall: The response measured ex vivo was dominated by TCR beta clonotypes (HLA-C-restricted and CMV-specific).

Of note for this clonotype: Its antigen is not identified.

The sequencing sample was made of PBMCs. The TCR comes from a human donor in good health (CMV status not recorded). Some clones in this sample may be carry-over from other donors' samples.

The CDR3 loop is CASSWSEAFF. DNA for the CDR3: TGTGCCAGCAGCTGGTCTGAAGCTTTCTTT. The chain uses TRBV5-5 and TRBJ1-1; D unresolved. This CDR3 region has 10 residues. The germline CDR1 and CDR2 sequences are SGHKS and YYEKEE (reference sequence). The V and J ends lost 3 bases and 6 bases respectively, with 3 bases between them.